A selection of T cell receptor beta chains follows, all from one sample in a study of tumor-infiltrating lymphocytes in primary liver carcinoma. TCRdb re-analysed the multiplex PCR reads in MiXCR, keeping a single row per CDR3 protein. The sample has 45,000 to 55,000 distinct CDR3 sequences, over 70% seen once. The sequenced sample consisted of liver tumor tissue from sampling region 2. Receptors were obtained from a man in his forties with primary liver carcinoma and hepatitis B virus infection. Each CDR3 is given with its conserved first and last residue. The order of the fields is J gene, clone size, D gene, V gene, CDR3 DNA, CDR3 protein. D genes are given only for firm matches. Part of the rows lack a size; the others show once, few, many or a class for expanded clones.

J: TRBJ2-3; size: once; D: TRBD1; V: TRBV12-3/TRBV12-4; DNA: TGTGCCAACAGGCCCACAGGGGGCGAAGCAGATACGCAGTATTTT; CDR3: CANRPTGGEADTQYF
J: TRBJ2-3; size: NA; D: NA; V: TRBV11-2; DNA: TGTGCCAGCAGCTTAGATGAGCTAGCGTGGGCAGATACGCAGTATTTT; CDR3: CASSLDELAWADTQYF
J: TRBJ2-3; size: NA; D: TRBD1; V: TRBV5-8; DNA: TGTGCCAGCAGCTTCAACAGGGGGGCAGATACGCAGTGTTTT; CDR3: CASSFNRGADTQCF
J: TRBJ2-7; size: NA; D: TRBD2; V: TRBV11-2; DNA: TGTGCCAACAGCTCTTTTCCGCGGGAGGTCTATGAGCAGTACTTC; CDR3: CANSSFPREVYEQYF
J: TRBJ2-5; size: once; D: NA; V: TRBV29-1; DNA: TGCAGCGTTGACGATATAACCGGAGAGACCCAGTACTTT; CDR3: CSVDDITGETQYF
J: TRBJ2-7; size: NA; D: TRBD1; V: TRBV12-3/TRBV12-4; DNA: TGTGCCAGCAGTTCCACCGGGACAGGGTCCTACGAGGAGTACTTC; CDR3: CASSSTGTGSYEEYF
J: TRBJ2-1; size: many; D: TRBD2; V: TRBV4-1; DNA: TGCGCCAGCAGCCAGGGACTAGAGCGGGGCGAGCAGTTCTTC; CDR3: CASSQGLERGEQFF
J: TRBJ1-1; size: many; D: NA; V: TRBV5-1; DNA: TGCGCCAGCAGCTTGGCCTTACAGGAGACTGAAGCTTTCTTT; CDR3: CASSLALQETEAFF
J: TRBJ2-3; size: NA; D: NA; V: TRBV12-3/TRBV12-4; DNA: TGCGCCAACAGTTTCCGGATTAGAACAGATACGCAGTATTTT; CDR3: CANSFRIRTDTQYF
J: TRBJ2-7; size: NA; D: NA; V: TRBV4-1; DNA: TGCGCCAGCAACCGGGGGCTAGATCTGGGCGAGCTGTACTTC; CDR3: CASNRGLDLGELYF
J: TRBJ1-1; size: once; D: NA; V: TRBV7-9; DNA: TGTGCTAGCAGCCCTCAGGGGCTAATGGACACTGAAGCTTTCTTT; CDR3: CASSPQGLMDTEAFF
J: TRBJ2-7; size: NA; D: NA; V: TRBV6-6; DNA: TGTGTCAGCAGTGGGGGACACACAGGGTATTACGAGCAGTACTTC; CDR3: CVSSGGHTGYYEQYF
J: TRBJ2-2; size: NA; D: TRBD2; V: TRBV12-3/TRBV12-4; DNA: TGTGCCAGCAGTCCGGTGACTAGCGGGCCGGTCGGGAAGCTGTTTTTT; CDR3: CASSPVTSGPVGKLFF
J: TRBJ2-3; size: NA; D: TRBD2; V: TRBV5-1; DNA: TGCGCCGGTTCGCCGAATAGCGGGACCCCAGCAGATACGCAGTATTTT; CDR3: CAGSPNSGTPADTQYF
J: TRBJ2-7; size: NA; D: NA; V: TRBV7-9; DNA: TGTGTCAGCAGCCAACTCACCTACGAGCAGTACTTC; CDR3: CVSSQLTYEQYF
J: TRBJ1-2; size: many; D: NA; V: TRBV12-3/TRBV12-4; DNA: TGTGCCAGCAGCCGAAGGGTTAACTATGGCTACACCTTC; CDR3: CASSRRVNYGYTF
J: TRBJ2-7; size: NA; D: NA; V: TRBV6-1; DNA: TGTGCCAGCAGTGAAGAAGGGGCAGGGAGAACCTACGAGCAGTACTTC; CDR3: CASSEEGAGRTYEQYF
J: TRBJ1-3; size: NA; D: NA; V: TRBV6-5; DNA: TGTGCCAGCGGAGTAACGGCGGCAGGAAGCACCATATATTTT; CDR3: CASGVTAAGSTIYF
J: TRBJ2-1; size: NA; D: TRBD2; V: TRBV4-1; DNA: TGTGCCAGCAGCCAATCAGGGACTAGCGGTGACAATGATCAGTTCTTC; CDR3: CASSQSGTSGDNDQFF
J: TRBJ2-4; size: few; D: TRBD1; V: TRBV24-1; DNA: TGTGCCACCAGTGACTCGACAGGGGATAAAAACATTCAGTACTTC; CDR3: CATSDSTGDKNIQYF
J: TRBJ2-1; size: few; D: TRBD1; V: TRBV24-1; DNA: TGTGCCACCAGTGCTACCGGGACAGGGCACAATGAGCAGTTCTTC; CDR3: CATSATGTGHNEQFF
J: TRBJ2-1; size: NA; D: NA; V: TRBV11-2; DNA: TGTGCCAGCAGCCTCTCCTACTGGGGTCCCGTGAAACAGGTTCTCTCCTACAATGAGCAGTTCTTC; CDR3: CASSLSYWGPVKQVLSYNEQFF
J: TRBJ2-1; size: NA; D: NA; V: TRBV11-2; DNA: TGTACCAGTAGATTGGATATCGAACTAGCCATGGGTGAGCAGTTCTTC; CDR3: CTSRLDIELAMGEQFF
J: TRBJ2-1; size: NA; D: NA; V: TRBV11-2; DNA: TGTGCCAGTGTACTAGGGGACCTCCGGGGTCATGAGAAGTTCTTC; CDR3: CASVLGDLRGHEKFF
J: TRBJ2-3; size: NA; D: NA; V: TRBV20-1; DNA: TGCAGTGCTCTCTTCGGGCGAGGGGTGGCAGATACGCAGTATTTT; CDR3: CSALFGRGVADTQYF
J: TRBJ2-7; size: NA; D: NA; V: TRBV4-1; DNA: TGCACCAGCAGCCAAGGGATCGGCACCTACGAGCAGTACTTC; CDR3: CTSSQGIGTYEQYF
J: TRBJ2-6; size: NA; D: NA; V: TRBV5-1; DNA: TGCGCCAGCAGCTCTTGGGGGGATTCAGGGGCCAACGTCCTGACTTTC; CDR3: CASSSWGDSGANVLTF
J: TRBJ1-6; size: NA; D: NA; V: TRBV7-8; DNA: TGTGCCAGCAGCTTAGGTCGACAACAGAATAATCCACCCCTCCACTTT; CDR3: CASSLGRQQNNPPLHF
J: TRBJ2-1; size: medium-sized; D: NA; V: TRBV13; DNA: TGTGCCAGCAGCTTAGGACAGGGGGGGACCTTC; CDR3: CASSLGQGGTF
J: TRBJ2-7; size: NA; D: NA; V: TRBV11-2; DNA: TGTGATAGCAGCTTAAGTGAGCTAGCGTCGCAATACTTC; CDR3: CDSSLSELASQYF
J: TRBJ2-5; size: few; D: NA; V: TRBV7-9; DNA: TGTGCCAGCAGCCCAGGGGCCTCGGTTTTAGCGGAGACCCAGTACTTC; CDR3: CASSPGASVLAETQYF
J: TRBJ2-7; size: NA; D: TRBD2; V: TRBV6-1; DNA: TGTGTCAGCTCAGGGACTAGCGGCTACGAGCAGTACTTC; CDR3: CVSSGTSGYEQYF
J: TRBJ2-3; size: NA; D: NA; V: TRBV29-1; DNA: TGCAGCGCCAGCCCGCCATCGGCTGAATCCACAGATACGCACTATTTT; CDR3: CSASPPSAESTDTHYF
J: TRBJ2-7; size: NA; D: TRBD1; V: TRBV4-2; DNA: TGCACCAGTAGCCAAGGTGACAGGGGTGTCTACGAGCAGTACTTC; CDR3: CTSSQGDRGVYEQYF
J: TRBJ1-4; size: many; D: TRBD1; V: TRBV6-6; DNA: TGTGCCAGCAGTATCGACAGGGGAAACGAAAAACTGTTTTTT; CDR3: CASSIDRGNEKLFF
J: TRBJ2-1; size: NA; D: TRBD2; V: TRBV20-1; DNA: TGCAGTGCTAGATCACGACTAGCGGCTACCTACAATGAGCAGTTCTTC; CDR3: CSARSRLAATYNEQFF
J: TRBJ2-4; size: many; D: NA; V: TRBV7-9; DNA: TGTGCCAGCAGCCGGGACGAAAACATTCAGTACTTC; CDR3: CASSRDENIQYF
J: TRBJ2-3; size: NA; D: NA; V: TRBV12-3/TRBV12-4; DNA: TGTACCAGCAGTTTAGATCTGCGGGGTTGGGATATGCAGTATTTT; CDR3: CTSSLDLRGWDMQYF
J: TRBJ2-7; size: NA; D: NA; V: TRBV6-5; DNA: TGTGCCAGCAGTTACCCTAGGGGGGTCCTGGCCTACGAGCAGTACTTC; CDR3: CASSYPRGVLAYEQYF
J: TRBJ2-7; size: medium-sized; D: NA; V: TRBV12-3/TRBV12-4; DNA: TGTGCCAGCAGTGGCCCCCCACGGCCCTACGAGCAGTACTTC; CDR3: CASSGPPRPYEQYF
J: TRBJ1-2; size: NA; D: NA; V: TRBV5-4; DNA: TGTACCAGCACCATTGGTGGATCAGGTTTCGGCTACACCTTC; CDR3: CTSTIGGSGFGYTF
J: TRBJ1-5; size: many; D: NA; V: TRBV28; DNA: TGTGCCAGCAGTCTTGACCGGGACATTGAGAAGGGCAATCAGCCCCAGCATTTT; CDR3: CASSLDRDIEKGNQPQHF
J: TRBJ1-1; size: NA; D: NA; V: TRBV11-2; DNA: TGTCCCAGCAGCTTAGAGTACGGCGTCACTGGAGCCTTCTTT; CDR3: CPSSLEYGVTGAFF
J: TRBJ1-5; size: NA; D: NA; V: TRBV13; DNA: TGTGCCAGCAGCTTAAGGGAAAGGGATCAGCCCCAGCATTTT; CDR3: CASSLRERDQPQHF
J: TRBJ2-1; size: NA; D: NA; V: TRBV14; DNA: TGTGCCAGCAGCTCAACGGACAGTTCCTACGGTGAGCAGTTCTTC; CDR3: CASSSTDSSYGEQFF
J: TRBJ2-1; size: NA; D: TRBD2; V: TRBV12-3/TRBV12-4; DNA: TGTGCCAGCAGTCTGACTAGCGCCAATGAGCGGTTCTTC; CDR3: CASSLTSANERFF
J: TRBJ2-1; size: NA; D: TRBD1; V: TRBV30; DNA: TGTGCCTGGATGGGGGGGGACAGGGGGTCCTGCAATGAGCAGATCTTC; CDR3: CAWMGGDRGSCNEQIF
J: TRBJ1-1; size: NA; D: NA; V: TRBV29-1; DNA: TGCAGCGTTGTGCACAGTTCAAACACTGTAGCTTTCTTT; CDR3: CSVVHSSNTVAFF
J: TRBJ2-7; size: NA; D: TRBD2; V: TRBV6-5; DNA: TGTTCCAGCAGTTACCACGGGGGAGGGTACGAGCAGTACTTC; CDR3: CSSSYHGGGYEQYF
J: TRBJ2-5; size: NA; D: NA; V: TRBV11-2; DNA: TGTGCCAGCAACTTTTCAAGAGGCGTAGAGACCCATTACTTC; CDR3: CASNFSRGVETHYF
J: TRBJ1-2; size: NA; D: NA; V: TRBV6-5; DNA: TGCGCTAGCAGTTACTATGGGCAGGGCATTAACTATGGCTACACCTTC; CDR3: CASSYYGQGINYGYTF
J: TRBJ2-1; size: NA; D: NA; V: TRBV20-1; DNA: TGCAGTGCAAGCCCTGAGCAGTTCTTC; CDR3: CSASPEQFF
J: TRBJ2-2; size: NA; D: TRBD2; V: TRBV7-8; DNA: TGTACCAGCAACTTAGTACCTCTAGCGGGGTGGGCCGGGGAGCTGTTTTTT; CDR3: CTSNLVPLAGWAGELFF
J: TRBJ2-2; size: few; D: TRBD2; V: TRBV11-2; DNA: TGTGCCAGCAGCTTAGTGGCGCTAGCGGGAATCGGGGGGGTGTTTTTT; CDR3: CASSLVALAGIGGVFF